This T cell receptor (beta chain) comes out of a study of neurological immune-mediated disorders. Time point defined: longitudinal time-point 2. The unsorted libraries originated from 2 million PBMCs kept at -80 C. The cDNA was produced through 5'RACE with 10-nucleotide random UMIs. TCRdb analysed the 5' RACE reads with MiXCR anew, one entry per CDR3 protein. The sample includes around 49,000 distinct CDR3 sequences, around 14% of them seen just once. This clonotype showed up just a few times. Its antigen is undetermined. Findings of the study overall: Multiple sclerosis, the disease with the least TCR clonal expansion, fell below healthy controls, whereas HTLV-1-associated myelopathy showed the most. Expanded clones shared no CDR3 amino acid sequences across subjects, suggesting private repertoires in all groups.

With 1 base removed from V and 10 bases from J, the gap between germline ends came to 14 bases. CDR3 length equals 14 residues. Germline V lookup: CDR1 SNHLY, CDR2 FYNNEI. The receptor was derived from a male donor with HTLV-1-associated myelopathy (HAM/TSP). The sample taken for sequencing was PBMCs. This rearrangement joins TRBV2 to TRBJ2-1; D is undetermined. CDR3: CASSEDHPFVEQFF. The CDR3 DNA follows: TGTGCCAGCAGTGAAGACCACCCCTTTGTGGAGCAGTTCTTC.